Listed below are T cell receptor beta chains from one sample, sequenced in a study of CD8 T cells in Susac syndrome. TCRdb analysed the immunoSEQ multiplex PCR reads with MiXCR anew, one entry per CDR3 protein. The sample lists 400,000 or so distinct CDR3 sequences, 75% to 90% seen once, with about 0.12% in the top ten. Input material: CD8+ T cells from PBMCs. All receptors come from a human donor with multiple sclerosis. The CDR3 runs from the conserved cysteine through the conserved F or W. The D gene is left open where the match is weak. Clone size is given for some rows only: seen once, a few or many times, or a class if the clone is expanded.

CASSQASGRAHSSYNEQFF,TGTGCCAGCAGCCAGGCTAGCGGGAGGGCCCATAGCTCCTACAATGAGCAGTTCTTC,TRBJ2-1,-,TRBD2,19,TRBV3-1
CASSFNYEQYF,TGTGCCAGCAGTTTCAACTACGAGCAGTACTTC,TRBJ2-7,-,-,11,TRBV7-9
CASSYVGSNTEAFF,TGTGCCAGCTCATACGTCGGGTCGAACACTGAAGCTTTCTTT,TRBJ1-1,-,-,14,TRBV6-5
CASSLIPREGPYEQYF,TGTGCCAGCAGCTTAATTCCCCGGGAGGGTCCTTACGAGCAGTACTTC,TRBJ2-7,-,TRBD2,16,TRBV7-2
CASSMAASYEQYF,TGTGCCAGTAGTATGGCTGCCTCCTACGAGCAGTACTTC,TRBJ2-7,-,-,13,TRBV19
CATSRRIQVAVTSTDTQYF,TGTGCCACCAGCAGACGGATCCAGGTTGCGGTGACTAGCACAGATACGCAGTATTTT,TRBJ2-3,-,-,19,TRBV15
CASSDTGSSYNEQFF,TGTGCCAGCAGTGATACAGGTAGCTCCTACAATGAGCAGTTCTTC,TRBJ2-1,-,-,15,TRBV6-1
CASSDGQGANTEAPF,TGTGCCAGCAGTGATGGACAGGGGGCGAACACTGAAGCTCCATTT,TRBJ1-1,-,TRBD1,15,TRBV25-1
CASSGLTSGGPEQFF,TGTGCCAGCAGTGGCTTGACTAGCGGGGGGCCCGAGCAGTTCTTC,TRBJ2-1,-,TRBD2,15,TRBV2
CASTPGGPSYNEQFF,TGTGCCAGCACTCCCGGGGGGCCTTCCTACAATGAGCAGTTCTTC,TRBJ2-1,-,-,15,TRBV27
CASSFEGETQYF,TGTGCCAGCAGTTTTGAGGGAGAGACCCAGTACTTC,TRBJ2-5,-,-,12,TRBV12-3/TRBV12-4
CASSDGRDRETQYF,TGTGCCAGCAGCGACGGACGGGACAGGGAGACCCAGTACTTC,TRBJ2-5,-,TRBD1,14,TRBV5-4
CSAPPQGTSGVNEQFF,TGCAGTGCTCCCCCTCAAGGAACTAGCGGGGTAAATGAGCAGTTCTTC,TRBJ2-1,-,TRBD2,16,TRBV20-1
CATADSSYNEQFF,TGTGCCACCGCTGACAGCTCCTACAATGAGCAGTTCTTC,TRBJ2-1,-,-,13,TRBV24-1
CAWSVLLHYEQYF,TGTGCCTGGAGTGTCCTCCTACACTACGAGCAGTACTTC,TRBJ2-7,-,-,13,TRBV30
CASSQDRGPPYEQYF,TGTGCCAGCAGCCAGGACAGGGGCCCCCCCTACGAGCAGTACTTC,TRBJ2-7,-,TRBD1,15,TRBV12-3/TRBV12-4
CASRVPTLSPRAFF,TGCGCCAGCAGAGTACCCACCCTCTCTCCTAGAGCTTTCTTT,TRBJ1-1,once,-,14,TRBV10-2
CASSLSDLGQPQHF,TGTGCCAGCAGCTTATCTGACCTGGGTCAGCCCCAGCATTTT,TRBJ1-5,-,-,14,TRBV5-5
CASSLAGTADTEAFF,TGTGCCAGCAGCCTAGCCGGGACAGCGGACACTGAAGCTTTCTTT,TRBJ1-1,-,TRBD1,15,TRBV5-5
CAISSRRGVNTEAFF,TGTGCCATCAGCAGTCGGAGAGGGGTGAACACTGAAGCTTTCTTT,TRBJ1-1,once,-,15,TRBV10-3
CASSDGGSGELFF,TGTGCCAGTTCAGACGGGGGCTCCGGGGAGCTGTTTTTT,TRBJ2-2,-,-,13,TRBV12-3/TRBV12-4
CASSQGRQGNNYEQYF,TGCGCCAGCAGCCAAGGAAGACAGGGTAATAACTACGAGCAGTACTTC,TRBJ2-7,-,TRBD1,16,TRBV4-1
CASSLPGSTGELFF,TGCGCCAGCAGCTTACCGGGTTCTACCGGGGAGCTGTTTTTT,TRBJ2-2,once,-,14,TRBV4-1
CASSYLRGTGTTGELFF,TGTGCCAGCAGTTACCTCCGGGGGACGGGAACCACCGGGGAGCTGTTTTTT,TRBJ2-2,-,-,17,TRBV6-5
CAWTASGYKETQYF,TGTGCCTGGACGGCTTCGGGGTACAAAGAGACCCAGTACTTC,TRBJ2-5,-,-,14,TRBV30
CASSSVELTVVTEAFF,TGTGCCAGCAGTTCCGTGGAGTTGACGGTGGTGACTGAAGCTTTCTTT,TRBJ1-1,-,-,16,TRBV27
CASGTGQIFSYNSPLHF,TGTGCCAGCGGAACAGGACAGATTTTCTCCTATAATTCACCCCTCCACTTT,TRBJ1-6,-,-,17,TRBV6-1
CASSNFDDQISYGYTF,TGTGCCAGCAGCAACTTCGACGATCAGATTTCCTATGGCTACACCTTC,TRBJ1-2,-,-,16,TRBV7-8
CASSFGQGGGQPQHF,TGTGCCAGTAGTTTCGGACAGGGAGGTGGTCAGCCCCAGCATTTT,TRBJ1-5,-,TRBD1,15,TRBV19
CASSLPVEAFF,TGTGCCAGCAGCCTGCCCGTGGAGGCTTTCTTT,TRBJ1-1,-,-,11,TRBV11-2
CASSARGKVSVSPEAFF,TGTGCCAGCAGTGCCAGGGGAAAGGTCTCGGTCTCTCCTGAAGCTTTCTTT,TRBJ1-1,-,-,17,TRBV2
CASSYQGESNYNEQFF,TGTGCCAGCAGTTACCAAGGGGAGTCAAATTACAATGAGCAGTTCTTC,TRBJ2-1,-,-,16,TRBV6-5
CASSLSSPRTGRNEQYF,TGTGCCAGCAGTTTATCGAGCCCCCGGACAGGGAGGAACGAGCAGTACTTC,TRBJ2-7,-,TRBD1,17,TRBV27
CASTPGLEDTGELFF,TGTGCCAGCACCCCGGGGCTAGAAGACACCGGGGAGCTGTTTTTT,TRBJ2-2,-,-,15,TRBV5-6
CASSPWDREDTEAFF,TGTGCCAGTAGTCCCTGGGACAGGGAAGACACTGAAGCTTTCTTT,TRBJ1-1,-,TRBD1,15,TRBV19
CASSEGPLVQGSYEQYF,TGTGCCAGCAGTGAGGGCCCACTTGTTCAGGGCTCCTACGAGCAGTACTTC,TRBJ2-7,-,-,17,TRBV2
CASAKQEYEQYF,TGTGCCAGCGCCAAACAGGAATACGAGCAGTACTTC,TRBJ2-7,-,-,12,TRBV18
CAISSTQGVRETQYF,TGTGCCATCAGCTCAACCCAGGGAGTGCGGGAGACCCAGTACTTC,TRBJ2-5,-,-,15,TRBV10-3
CASSPPNSPSEQYF,TGTGCCAGCAGCCCCCCGAACTCCCCTTCCGAGCAGTACTTC,TRBJ2-7,-,-,14,TRBV9
CASSLASGSSRQYF,TGTGCCAGCAGCTTAGCAAGCGGGAGCTCTAGGCAGTACTTC,TRBJ2-7,once,TRBD2,14,TRBV7-9
CASSLFHKSGNTIYF,TGTGCCAGCAGCTTATTTCACAAGTCTGGAAACACCATATATTTT,TRBJ1-3,once,-,15,TRBV7-9
CASSSTGVGYEQYF,TGTGCCAGCAGCTCTACAGGGGTTGGCTACGAGCAGTACTTC,TRBJ2-7,-,TRBD1,14,TRBV11-2
CASGPPWPDQPQHF,TGTGCCAGCGGACCCCCTTGGCCGGATCAGCCCCAGCATTTT,TRBJ1-5,few,-,14,TRBV6-1
CASSLEIRVDEQYF,TGTGCCAGCAGCTTAGAAATCAGGGTAGACGAGCAGTACTTC,TRBJ2-7,-,-,14,TRBV11-2
CASSQERMGGNAPMNIQYF,TGTGCCAGCAGCCAAGAACGTATGGGCGGGAACGCCCCGATGAACATTCAGTACTTC,TRBJ2-4,-,-,19,TRBV3-1
CASLGGGNTEAFF,TGTGCCAGCCTCGGGGGAGGGAACACTGAAGCTTTCTTT,TRBJ1-1,-,-,13,TRBV2
CASSPPWPYEQYF,TGTGCCAGCAGCCCACCGTGGCCCTACGAGCAGTACTTC,TRBJ2-7,few,-,13,TRBV28
CASRPLGRPETQYF,TGTGCCAGTAGACCCCTCGGGAGGCCGGAGACCCAGTACTTC,TRBJ2-5,-,TRBD2,14,TRBV19
CASRGTENTEAFF,TGTGCCAGCAGAGGGACAGAAAACACTGAAGCTTTCTTT,TRBJ1-1,-,TRBD1,13,TRBV6-2/TRBV6-3